The 9 T cell receptor beta chains listed next were all sequenced from one sample in a study of OX40 agonist ivuxolimab in advanced cancers. Method: immunoSEQ multiplex PCR; TCRdb's copy keeps in-frame clones and lacks some. The sample holds around 48,000 clones, roughly 80% seen once. Source: CD4+ or CD8+ T cells sorted from blood, taken in a trial of the OX40 agonist ivuxolimab. Source of these receptors: an adult with an advanced solid tumor such as melanoma, head and neck, liver or kidney cancer.

The CDR3 DNA sequence: TGTGCCAGCTCACCATCCCCGGCGCGGGAGACCCAGTACTTC. Protein sequence: CASSPSPARETQYF. The chain uses TRBV18 and TRBJ2-5; D not resolved. V was pared by 2 bases and J by 5 bases, with 12 bases between. Germline values: CDR1 KGHSH, CDR2 LQKENI. The CDR3 is 14 amino acids.

V gene TRBV30 combines with J gene TRBJ2-3; D is uncertain. Trimming took off 4 bases at V and 2 bases at J, with 4 bases between the two ends. The CDR3 sequence is 11 residues long. Germline V gene lookup returns CDR1 GTSNPN and CDR2 SVGIG (reference sequence). The CDR3 DNA is TGTGCCTGGACCATCACAGATACGCAGTATTTT. Its protein is CAWTITDTQYF.

The chain carries TRBV7-9 and TRBJ2-1, with unresolved D. This CDR3 comprises 15 residues. The V gene lost 5 bases and the J gene lost 0 bases, with 11 bases spanning the gap. Germline V gives CDR1 SEHNR, CDR2 FQNEAQ (reference sequence). The CDR3 spells CASSRARSSYNEQFF. The CDR3 bases are TGTGCCAGCAGCCGAGCTAGGAGCTCCTACAATGAGCAGTTCTTC.

This chain uses TRBV7-2 with TRBJ1-1; D possibly corresponds to TRBD1 (5 bases). CDR3 length: 15 amino acids. Germline CDR1 SGHTA, CDR2 FQGNSA. V was clipped by 5 bases and J by 0 bases, with 13 bases between them. CDR3: CASSHPGRLNTEAFF. As DNA, the CDR3 is TGTGCCAGCAGCCATCCGGGACGGTTGAACACTGAAGCTTTCTTT. Filled out from reference TRBV7-2 and TRBJ1-1, the complete variable domain reads GAGVSQSPSNKVTEKGKDVELRCDPISGHTALYWYRQSLGQGLEFLIYFQGNSAPDKSGLPSDRFSAERTGGSVSTLTIQRTQQEDSAVYLCASSHPGRLNTEAFFGQGTRLTVV.

This clone has a single count. The V call is TRBV2, the J call TRBJ2-7; 8 nucleotides agree with TRBD1. There are 14 residues in the CDR3. With V trimmed by 6 bases and J by 3 bases, 7 bases remained unmatched. CDR1 is SNHLY and CDR2 is FYNNEI in the germline V gene. The CDR3 loop reads CASRPDRVIYEQYF. CDR3 coding DNA: TGTGCCAGCAGGCCGGACAGGGTAATCTACGAGCAGTACTTC.

The chain combines TRBV18 with TRBJ1-1; D call uncertain. V lost 3 bases and J lost 4, with 15 bases in between. Germline V CDR1 and CDR2: KGHSH, LQKENI. The length of the CDR3 is 15 residues. CDR3 nucleotide sequence: TGTGCCAGCTCACCGGCAAATTCCCGGGGCACTGAAGCTTTCTTT. It is translated as CASSPANSRGTEAFF.

The chain recombines TRBV4-1 with TRBJ1-1, with a weak D call TRBD1 (5 bases). The CDR3 length is 15 residues. Trimming left V 0 bases short and J 6 bases short, with 14 bases between. Germline assignment: CDR1 MGHRA and CDR2 YSYEKL. The CDR3 region is CASSQDGTERAEAFF. The CDR3 DNA sequence: TGCGCCAGCAGCCAAGATGGGACGGAGAGGGCTGAAGCTTTCTTT.

By sample fraction, this clone is medium-sized. The CDR3 region is CASSFGQGGNYGYTF. The CDR3 coding sequence is TGTGCCAGCAGCTTTGGACAGGGGGGTAACTATGGCTACACCTTC. The chain is built from TRBV7-9 and TRBJ1-2; the match to TRBD1 covers 10 bases. From germline, CDR1 is SEHNR and CDR2 FQNEAQ (reference sequence). This CDR3 has 15 residues. With 3 bases clipped from V and 1 base from J, the junction kept 2 bases outside the gene matches. Based on the CDR3 plus reference TRBV7-9 and TRBJ1-2, the full variable domain is DTGVSQNPRHKITKRGQNVTFRCDPISEHNRLYWYRQTLGQGPEFLTYFQNEAQLEKSRLLSDRFSAERPKGSFSTLEIQRTEQGDSAMYLCASSFGQGGNYGYTFGSGTRLTVV.

Written as DNA, the CDR3 is TGTGCCAGCAGCCCCCGGCGTGTCCAGTACTTC. It translates to CASSPRRVQYF. The V gene is TRBV5-8, the J gene TRBJ2-5; no definite D call. The CDR3 length is 11 residues. Per germline, CDR1 SGHTS and CDR2 YDEGEE. The V end was cut by 4 bases, the J end by 10 bases, with 11 bases between.